This T cell receptor beta chain was documented in a study of blood T cell repertoires in COVID-19. In the study overall: Both acute and convalescent COVID-19 samples were obtained from the United States, Italy and Spain. T cells, B-cell-depleted T cells, or PBMCs provided the cDNA or gDNA that served as material.

The V and J ends lost 0 bases and 13 bases respectively, with 12 bases between them. The CDR3 sequence is 13 residues long. Per the original methods: Counts of nucleated cells, estimated from reference gene primer amplification, were obtained. Some clones are missing from TCRdb's copy, which holds only in-frame ones; the method was immunoSEQ multiplex PCR. The V and J calls and the clone size are those of that table, but D and trimming were determined from the DNA. The sample carries around 220,000 clones, roughly 80% recorded once. This clone was counted a single time. This receptor was taken from a woman older than 75 with acute or convalescent COVID-19. The V gene is TRBV12-3 or TRBV12-4, the J gene TRBJ1-4; D is unresolved. Sequencing was performed on peripheral blood. CDR3 DNA: TGTGCCAGCAGTTTAGCTAACGGGATAAGACTGTTTTTT. Its protein product is CASSLANGIRLFF.